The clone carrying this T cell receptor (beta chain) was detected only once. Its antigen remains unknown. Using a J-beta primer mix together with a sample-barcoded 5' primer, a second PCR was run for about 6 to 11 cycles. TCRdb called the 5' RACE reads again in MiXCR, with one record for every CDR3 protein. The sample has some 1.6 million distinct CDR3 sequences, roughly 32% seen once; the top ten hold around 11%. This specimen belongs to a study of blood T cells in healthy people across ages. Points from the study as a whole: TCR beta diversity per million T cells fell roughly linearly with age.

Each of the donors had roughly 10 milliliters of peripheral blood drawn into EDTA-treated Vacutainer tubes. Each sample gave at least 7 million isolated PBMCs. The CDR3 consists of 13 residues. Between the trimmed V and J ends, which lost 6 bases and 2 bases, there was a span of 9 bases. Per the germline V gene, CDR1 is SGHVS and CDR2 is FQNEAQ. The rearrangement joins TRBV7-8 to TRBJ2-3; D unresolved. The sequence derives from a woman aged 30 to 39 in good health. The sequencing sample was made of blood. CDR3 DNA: TGTGCCAGCAGGATTTCGGACACAGATACGCAGTATTTT. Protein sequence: CASRISDTDTQYF.